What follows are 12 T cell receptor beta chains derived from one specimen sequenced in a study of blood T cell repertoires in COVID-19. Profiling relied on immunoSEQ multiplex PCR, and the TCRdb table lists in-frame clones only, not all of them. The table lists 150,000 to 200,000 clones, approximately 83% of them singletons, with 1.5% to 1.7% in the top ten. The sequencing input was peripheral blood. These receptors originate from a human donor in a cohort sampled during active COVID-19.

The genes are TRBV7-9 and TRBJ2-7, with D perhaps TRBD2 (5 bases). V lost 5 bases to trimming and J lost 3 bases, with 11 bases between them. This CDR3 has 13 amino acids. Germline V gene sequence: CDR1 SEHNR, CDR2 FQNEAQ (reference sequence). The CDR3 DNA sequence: TGTGCCAGCAGCATTCTAACTAGCTACGAGCAGTACTTC. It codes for CASSILTSYEQYF.

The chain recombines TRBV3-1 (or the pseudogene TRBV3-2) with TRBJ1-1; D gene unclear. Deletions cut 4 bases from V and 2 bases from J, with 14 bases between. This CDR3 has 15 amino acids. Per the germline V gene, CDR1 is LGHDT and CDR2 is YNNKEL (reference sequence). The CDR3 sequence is CASSPWSEVNTEAFF. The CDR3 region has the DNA TGTGCCAGCAGCCCCTGGTCGGAGGTAAACACTGAAGCTTTCTTT.

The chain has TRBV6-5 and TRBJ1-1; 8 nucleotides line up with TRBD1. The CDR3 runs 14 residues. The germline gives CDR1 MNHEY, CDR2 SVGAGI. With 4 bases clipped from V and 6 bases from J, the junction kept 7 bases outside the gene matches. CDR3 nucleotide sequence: TGTGCCAGCAGTTCGTCGGACAGGGTCTCTGAAGCTTTCTTT. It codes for CASSSSDRVSEAFF.

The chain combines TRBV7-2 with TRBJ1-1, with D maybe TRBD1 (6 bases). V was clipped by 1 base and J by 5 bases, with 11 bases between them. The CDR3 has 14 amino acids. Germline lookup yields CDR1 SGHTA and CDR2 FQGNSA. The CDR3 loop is CASSLGTGRTEAFF. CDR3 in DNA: TGTGCCAGCAGCTTAGGAACAGGGCGGACTGAAGCTTTCTTT.

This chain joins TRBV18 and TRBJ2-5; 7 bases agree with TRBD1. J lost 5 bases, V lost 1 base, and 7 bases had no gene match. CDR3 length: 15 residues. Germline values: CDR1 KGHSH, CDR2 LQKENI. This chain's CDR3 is CASSPRRDSSETQYF. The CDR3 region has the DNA TGTGCCAGCTCACCACGCCGGGACAGTAGCGAGACCCAGTACTTC.

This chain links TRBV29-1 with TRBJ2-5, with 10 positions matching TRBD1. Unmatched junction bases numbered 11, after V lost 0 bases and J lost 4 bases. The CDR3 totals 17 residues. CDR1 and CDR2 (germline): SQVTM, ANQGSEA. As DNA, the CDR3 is TGCAGCGTTGAAGATCCCGAGCAGGACAGGGGGATAGAGACCCAGTACTTC. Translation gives CSVEDPEQDRGIETQYF.

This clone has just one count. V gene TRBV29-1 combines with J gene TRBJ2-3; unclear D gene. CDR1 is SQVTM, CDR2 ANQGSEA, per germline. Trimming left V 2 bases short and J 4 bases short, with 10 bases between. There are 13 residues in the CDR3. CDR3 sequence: CSVETGSADTQYF. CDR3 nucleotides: TGCAGCGTTGAAACGGGTTCCGCAGATACGCAGTATTTT.

The CDR3 protein is CASSPGQNQETQYF. The CDR3 region has the DNA TGTGCCAGCAGCCCGGGACAGAATCAAGAGACCCAGTACTTC. V gene TRBV4-2 combines with J gene TRBJ2-5; TRBD1 aligns across 7 bases. There are 14 residues in the CDR3. Germline-derived CDR1 and CDR2 are LGHNA and YNFKEQ. V dropped 4 bases and J dropped 2; count of bases not matched to a gene: 4.

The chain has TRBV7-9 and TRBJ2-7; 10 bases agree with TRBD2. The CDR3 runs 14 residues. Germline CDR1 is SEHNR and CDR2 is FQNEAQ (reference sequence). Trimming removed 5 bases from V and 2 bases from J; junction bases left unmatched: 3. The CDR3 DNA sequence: TGTGCCAGCAGCCCAGCGGGAGGGCCCTACGAGCAGTACTTC. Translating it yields CASSPAGGPYEQYF.

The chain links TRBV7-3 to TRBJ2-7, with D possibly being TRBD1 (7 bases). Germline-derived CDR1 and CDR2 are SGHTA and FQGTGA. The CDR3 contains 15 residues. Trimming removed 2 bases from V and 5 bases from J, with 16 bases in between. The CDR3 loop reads CASSLGAGGTDEQYF. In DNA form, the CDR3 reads TGTGCCAGCAGCTTAGGCGCAGGGGGGACCGACGAGCAGTACTTC.

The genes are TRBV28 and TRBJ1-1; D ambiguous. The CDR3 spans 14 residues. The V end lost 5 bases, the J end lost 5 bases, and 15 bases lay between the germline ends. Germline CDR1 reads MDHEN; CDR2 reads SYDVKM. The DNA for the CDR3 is TGTGCCAGCAGTAACGACGGGTCGGAGACTGAAGCTTTCTTT. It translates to CASSNDGSETEAFF.

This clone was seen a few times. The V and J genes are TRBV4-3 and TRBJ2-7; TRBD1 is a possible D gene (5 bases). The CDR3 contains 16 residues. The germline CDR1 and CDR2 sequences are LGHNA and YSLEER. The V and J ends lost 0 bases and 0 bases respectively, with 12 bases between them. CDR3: CASSQDLTGRSYEQYF. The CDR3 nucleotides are TGCGCCAGCAGCCAAGACCTAACAGGCCGCTCCTACGAGCAGTACTTC.